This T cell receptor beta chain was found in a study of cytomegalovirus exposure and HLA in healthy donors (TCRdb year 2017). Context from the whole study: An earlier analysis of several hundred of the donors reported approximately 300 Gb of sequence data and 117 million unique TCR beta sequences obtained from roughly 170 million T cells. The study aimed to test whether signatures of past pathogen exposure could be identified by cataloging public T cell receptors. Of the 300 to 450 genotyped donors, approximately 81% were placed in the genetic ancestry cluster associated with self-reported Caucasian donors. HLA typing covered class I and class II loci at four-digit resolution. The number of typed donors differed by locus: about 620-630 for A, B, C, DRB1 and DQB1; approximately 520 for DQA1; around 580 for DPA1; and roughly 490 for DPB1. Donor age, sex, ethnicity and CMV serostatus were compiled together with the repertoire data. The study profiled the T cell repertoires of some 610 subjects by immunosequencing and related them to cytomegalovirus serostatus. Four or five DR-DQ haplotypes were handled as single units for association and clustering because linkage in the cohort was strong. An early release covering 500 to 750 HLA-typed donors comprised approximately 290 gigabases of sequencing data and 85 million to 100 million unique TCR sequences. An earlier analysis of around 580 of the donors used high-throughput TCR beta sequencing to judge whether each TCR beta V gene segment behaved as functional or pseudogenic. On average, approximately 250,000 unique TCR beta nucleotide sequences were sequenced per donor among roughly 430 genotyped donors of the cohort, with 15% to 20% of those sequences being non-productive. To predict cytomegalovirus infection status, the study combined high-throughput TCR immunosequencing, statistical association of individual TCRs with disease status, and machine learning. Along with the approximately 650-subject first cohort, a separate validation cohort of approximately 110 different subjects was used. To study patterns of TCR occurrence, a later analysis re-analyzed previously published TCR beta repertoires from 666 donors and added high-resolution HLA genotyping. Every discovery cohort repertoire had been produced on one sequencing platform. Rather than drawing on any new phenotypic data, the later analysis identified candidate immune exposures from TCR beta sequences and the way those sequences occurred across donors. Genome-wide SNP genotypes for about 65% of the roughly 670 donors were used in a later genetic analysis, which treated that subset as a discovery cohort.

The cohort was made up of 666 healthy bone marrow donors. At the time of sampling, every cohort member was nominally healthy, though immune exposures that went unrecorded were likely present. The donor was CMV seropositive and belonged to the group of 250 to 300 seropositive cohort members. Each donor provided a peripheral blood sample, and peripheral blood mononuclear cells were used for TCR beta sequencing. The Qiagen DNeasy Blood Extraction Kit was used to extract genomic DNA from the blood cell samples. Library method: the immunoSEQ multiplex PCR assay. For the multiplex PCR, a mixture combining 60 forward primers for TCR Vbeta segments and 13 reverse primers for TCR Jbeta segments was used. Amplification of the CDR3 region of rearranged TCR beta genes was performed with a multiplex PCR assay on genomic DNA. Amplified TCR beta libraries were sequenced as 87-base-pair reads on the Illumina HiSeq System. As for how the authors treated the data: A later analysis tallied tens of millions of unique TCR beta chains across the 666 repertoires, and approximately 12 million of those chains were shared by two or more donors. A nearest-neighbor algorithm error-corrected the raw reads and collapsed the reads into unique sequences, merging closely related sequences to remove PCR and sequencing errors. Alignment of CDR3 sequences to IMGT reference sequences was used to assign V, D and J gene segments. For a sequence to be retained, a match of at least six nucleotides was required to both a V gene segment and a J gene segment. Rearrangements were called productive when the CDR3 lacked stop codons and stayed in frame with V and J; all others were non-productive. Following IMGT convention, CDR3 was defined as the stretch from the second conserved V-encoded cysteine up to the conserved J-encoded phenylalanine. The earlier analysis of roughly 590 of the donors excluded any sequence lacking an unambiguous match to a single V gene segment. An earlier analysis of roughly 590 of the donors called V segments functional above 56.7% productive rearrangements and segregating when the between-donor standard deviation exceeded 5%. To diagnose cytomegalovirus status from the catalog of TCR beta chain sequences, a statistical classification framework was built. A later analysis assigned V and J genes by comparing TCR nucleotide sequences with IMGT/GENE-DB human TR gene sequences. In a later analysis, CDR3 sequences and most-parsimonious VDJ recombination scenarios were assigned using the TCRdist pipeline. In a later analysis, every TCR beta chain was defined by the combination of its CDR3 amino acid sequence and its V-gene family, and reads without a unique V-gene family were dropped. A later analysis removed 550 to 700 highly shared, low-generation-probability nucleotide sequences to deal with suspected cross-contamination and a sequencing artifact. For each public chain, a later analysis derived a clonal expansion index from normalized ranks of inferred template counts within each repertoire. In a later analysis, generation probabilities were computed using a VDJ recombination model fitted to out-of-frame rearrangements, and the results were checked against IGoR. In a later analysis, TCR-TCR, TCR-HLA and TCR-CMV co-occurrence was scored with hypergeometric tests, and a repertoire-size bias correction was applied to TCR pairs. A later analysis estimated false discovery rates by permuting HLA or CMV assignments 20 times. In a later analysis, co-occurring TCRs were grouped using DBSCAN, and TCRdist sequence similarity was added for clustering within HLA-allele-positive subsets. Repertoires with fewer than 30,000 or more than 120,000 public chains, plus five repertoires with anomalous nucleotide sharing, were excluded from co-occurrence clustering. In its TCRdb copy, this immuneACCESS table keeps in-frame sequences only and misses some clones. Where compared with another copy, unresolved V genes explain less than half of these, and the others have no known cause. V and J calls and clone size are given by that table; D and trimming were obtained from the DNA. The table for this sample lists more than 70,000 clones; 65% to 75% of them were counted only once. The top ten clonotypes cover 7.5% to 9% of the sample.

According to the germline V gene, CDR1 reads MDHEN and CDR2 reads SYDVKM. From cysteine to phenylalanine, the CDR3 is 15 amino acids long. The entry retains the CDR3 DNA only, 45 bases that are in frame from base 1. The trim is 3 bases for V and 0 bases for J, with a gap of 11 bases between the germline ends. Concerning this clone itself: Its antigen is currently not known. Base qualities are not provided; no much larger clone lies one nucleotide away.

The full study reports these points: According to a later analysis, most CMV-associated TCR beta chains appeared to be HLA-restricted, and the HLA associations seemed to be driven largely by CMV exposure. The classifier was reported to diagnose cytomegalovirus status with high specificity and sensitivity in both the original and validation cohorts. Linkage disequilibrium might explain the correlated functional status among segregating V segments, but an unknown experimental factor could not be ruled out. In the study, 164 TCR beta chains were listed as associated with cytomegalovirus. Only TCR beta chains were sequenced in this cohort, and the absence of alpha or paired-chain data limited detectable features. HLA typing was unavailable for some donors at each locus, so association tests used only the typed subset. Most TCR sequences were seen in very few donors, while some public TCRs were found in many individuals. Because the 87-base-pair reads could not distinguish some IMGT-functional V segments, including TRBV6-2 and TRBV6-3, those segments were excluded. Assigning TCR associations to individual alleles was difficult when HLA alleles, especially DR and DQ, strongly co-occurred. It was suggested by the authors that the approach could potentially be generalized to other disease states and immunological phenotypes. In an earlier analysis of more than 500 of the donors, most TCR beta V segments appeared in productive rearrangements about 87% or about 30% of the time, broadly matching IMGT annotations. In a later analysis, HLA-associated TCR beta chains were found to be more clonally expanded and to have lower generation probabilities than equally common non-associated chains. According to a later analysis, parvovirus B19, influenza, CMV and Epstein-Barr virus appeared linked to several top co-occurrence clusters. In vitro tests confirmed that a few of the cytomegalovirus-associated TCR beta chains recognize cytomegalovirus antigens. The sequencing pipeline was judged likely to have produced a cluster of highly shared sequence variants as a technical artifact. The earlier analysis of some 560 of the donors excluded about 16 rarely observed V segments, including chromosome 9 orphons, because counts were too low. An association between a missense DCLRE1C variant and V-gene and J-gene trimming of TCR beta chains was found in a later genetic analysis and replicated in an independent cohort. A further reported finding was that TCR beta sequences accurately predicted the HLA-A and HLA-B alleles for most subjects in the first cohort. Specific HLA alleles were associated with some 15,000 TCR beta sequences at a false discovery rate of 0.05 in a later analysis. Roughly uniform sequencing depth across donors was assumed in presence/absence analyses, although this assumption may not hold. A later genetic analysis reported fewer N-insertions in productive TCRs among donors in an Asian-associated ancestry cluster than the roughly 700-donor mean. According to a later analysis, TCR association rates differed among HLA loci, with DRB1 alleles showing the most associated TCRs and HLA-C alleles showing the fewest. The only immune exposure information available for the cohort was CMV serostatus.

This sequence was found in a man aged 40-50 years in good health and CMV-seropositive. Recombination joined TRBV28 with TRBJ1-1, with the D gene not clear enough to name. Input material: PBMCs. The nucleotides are TGTGCCAGCAGTTTTGTTCAGACTATGAACACTGAAGCTTTCTTT. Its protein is CASSFVQTMNTEAFF. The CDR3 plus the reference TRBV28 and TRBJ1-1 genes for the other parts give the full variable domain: DVKVTQSSRYLVKRTGEKVFLECVQDMDHENMFWYRQDPGLGLRLIYFSYDVKMKEKGDIPEGYSVSREKKERFSLILESASTNQTSMYLCASSFVQTMNTEAFFGQGTRLTVV.